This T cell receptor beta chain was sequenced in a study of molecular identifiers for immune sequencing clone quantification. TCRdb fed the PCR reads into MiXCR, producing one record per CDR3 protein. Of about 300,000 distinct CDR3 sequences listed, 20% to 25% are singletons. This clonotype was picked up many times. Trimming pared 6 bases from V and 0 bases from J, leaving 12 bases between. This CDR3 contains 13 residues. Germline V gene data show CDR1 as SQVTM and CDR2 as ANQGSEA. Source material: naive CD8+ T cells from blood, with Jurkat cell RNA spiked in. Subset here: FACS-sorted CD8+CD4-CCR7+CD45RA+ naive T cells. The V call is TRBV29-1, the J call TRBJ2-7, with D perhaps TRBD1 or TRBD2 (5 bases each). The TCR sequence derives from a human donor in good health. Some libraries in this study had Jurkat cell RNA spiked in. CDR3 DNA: TGCAGCGTACGGGACCAAATCTCCTACGAGCAGTACTTC. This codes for CSVRDQISYEQYF.